This entry is about one T cell receptor (beta chain). Its specificity is not known. This sample stems from a study of T cell responses to AZD1222 COVID-19 vaccine. On the study more broadly: Combined were second doses at about 4 or about 12 weeks.

Profiled with immunoSEQ multiplex PCR; TCRdb holds only in-frame clones, not every one. The repertoire has roughly 170,000 clones, roughly 88% of them found once; the top ten carry roughly 0.5%. This CDR3 is 15 amino acids long. V lost 0 bases and J 0 bases, leaving 7 bases between the germline ends. The germline V gene has CDR1 SGHRS and CDR2 YFSETQ. Broader study findings: The CD4 TCRs associated with vaccination extended across spike and predominated at 160-218 and 743-854. Clonal diversity may have been underestimated, and the donors were mostly white British, with more females than males.

The specimen was peripheral blood, collected on day 0 of AZD1222 vaccination. This chain joins TRBV5-1 and TRBJ1-5; D remains ambiguous. This sequence was found in an adult in good health. CDR3 in amino acids: CASSLGGYSNQPQHF. The DNA for the CDR3 is TGCGCCAGCAGCTTGGGGGGTTATAGCAATCAGCCCCAGCATTTT.